The T cell receptor beta chain described here comes from a study of identifying expanded T cells in peripheral blood. Study-level findings and limits: Variance in clone template counts between approximately two-week samples significantly increased with total template count across all healthy donors. Over about two and four weeks, about 17 and 20 clones changed, versus roughly 1.1 between replicates.

Method: immunoSEQ multiplex PCR; TCRdb's copy keeps in-frame clones and lacks some. The sample holds tens of thousands of clones; around 89% are singletons and the top ten take approximately 4%. Comments on this clone: What it binds is not known.

The CDR3 totals 14 residues. Germline CDR1 and CDR2: MNHEY and SMNVEV (reference sequence). V lost 6 bases, J lost 7 bases, and 5 bases stayed unmatched. During the collection period, no donor immune events like infections were recorded. Sequencing was performed on blood. The receptor was isolated from a person aged 18 to 70 in good health. V gene TRBV27 combines with J gene TRBJ2-1, with TRBD1 matching over 11 bases. Here the CDR3 DNA reads TGTGCCAGCAGCTCCGGGACAGGGGGGAATGAGCAGTTCTTC. The encoded protein is CASSSGTGGNEQFF.